The rows below give T cell receptor beta chains drawn from one sample of a study of early T cells in non-severe SARS-CoV-2 infection. TCRdb redid the calling of the 5' RACE reads with MiXCR, one entry per CDR3 protein. The sample holds around 63,000 distinct CDR3 sequences, over 10% seen once. The material sequenced was whole blood. These TCRs come from an adult who was a healthcare worker with PCR-confirmed SARS-CoV-2 infection or an uninfected control (not recorded which). The CDR3 runs from the conserved cysteine through the conserved F or W. The D gene is left open where the match is weak. Only some rows state a clone size, as once, few, many or a class for expanded clones.

size	J	D	V	DNA	CDR3
few	TRBJ2-1	-	TRBV6-5	TGTGCCAGCAGTTACGGGCAGGGCGGGTGGAATGAGCAGTTCTTC	CASSYGQGGWNEQFF
-	TRBJ1-1	-	TRBV7-2	TGTGCCAGCAGCTTAGCGCACACTGAAGCTTTCTTT	CASSLAHTEAFF
many	TRBJ2-6	-	TRBV20-1	TGCAGTGCCACAACCCGGGGGCCCGGGAGCTCTGGGGCCAACGTCCTGACTTTC	CSATTRGPGSSGANVLTF
many	TRBJ2-7	TRBD1	TRBV5-1	TGCGCCAGCAGCTTCTCCGGGACAGGGTCCTACGAGCAGTACTTC	CASSFSGTGSYEQYF
many	TRBJ1-3	-	TRBV10-3	TGTGCCATCAGTGAGAGCGGTTGGGGACCTGGAAACACCATATATTTT	CAISESGWGPGNTIYF
many	TRBJ1-3	TRBD1	TRBV5-6	TGTGCCAGCAGCTTGTTGGGACAGGTTTCTGGAAACACCATATATTTT	CASSLLGQVSGNTIYF
-	TRBJ1-2	-	TRBV6-5	TGTGCCAGCGGGGAGGCGAGGGGTGGCTACACCTTC	CASGEARGGYTF
many	TRBJ1-2	-	TRBV20-1	TGCAGTGCTAGAGATCTTCTGGGGCCTTGGGATGGCTACACCTTC	CSARDLLGPWDGYTF
many	TRBJ2-2	-	TRBV5-1	TGCGCCAGCAGCTTGGGGGGGAGTCGGACGGCGAACACCGGGGAGCTGTTTTTT	CASSLGGSRTANTGELFF
many	TRBJ2-1	TRBD1	TRBV20-1	TGCAGTGCTAGGACAGGACAGGTTTACAATGAGCAGTTCTTC	CSARTGQVYNEQFF
many	TRBJ2-7	TRBD2	TRBV12-3/TRBV12-4	TGTGCCAGCAGCGCAACTAGCGGGGTCCTCTCCTACGAGCAGTACTTC	CASSATSGVLSYEQYF
-	TRBJ1-5	-	TRBV6-2/TRBV6-3	TGTGCCAGCACTAACCCTAAGGGCAATCAGCCCCAGCATTTT	CASTNPKGNQPQHF
-	TRBJ2-3	-	TRBV29-1	TGCAGCGGTACCGGGTCCTACACAGATACGCAGTATTTT	CSGTGSYTDTQYF
-	TRBJ1-1	-	TRBV29-1	TGCAGCGTTGTCCGGACGGGTAACACTGAAGCTTTCTTT	CSVVRTGNTEAFF
many	TRBJ2-5	TRBD1	TRBV4-1	TGCGCCAGCAGCCAACGAACAGGGGGGTTTGCAGAGACCCAGTACTTC	CASSQRTGGFAETQYF
many	TRBJ2-4	-	TRBV11-2	TGTGCCAGCAGCTTAGATCCCAACATTCAGTACTTC	CASSLDPNIQYF
many	TRBJ1-2	TRBD1	TRBV30	TGTGCCTGGAGTCTCCGGGACAGGCTAGGGTATGGCTACACCTTC	CAWSLRDRLGYGYTF
many	TRBJ1-1	TRBD1	TRBV12-3/TRBV12-4	TGTGCCAGCAGTTTAGGGGCAGGGGGTCTGGGCACTGAAGCTTTCTTT	CASSLGAGGLGTEAFF
-	TRBJ1-2	TRBD1	TRBV12-3/TRBV12-4	TGTGCCAGCAGCGGGAGCCTCGGGACAGGGGGTAACTATGGCTACACCTTC	CASSGSLGTGGNYGYTF
many	TRBJ2-4	-	TRBV3-1	TGTGCCAGCAGCCGCCGGACCCCCGCCATTCAGTACTTC	CASSRRTPAIQYF
-	TRBJ2-1	TRBD2	TRBV2	TGTGCCAGCAGTGACGGCGGGGGGGCGGTATATGAGCAGTTCTTC	CASSDGGGAVYEQFF
-	TRBJ1-2	-	TRBV2	TGTGCCAGCAGTCCCAGCACTGGCTACACCTTC	CASSPSTGYTF
-	TRBJ1-1	-	TRBV29-1	TGCAGCGTTGAAGATCAGGACCCAACTTTCTTT	CSVEDQDPTFF
few	TRBJ2-2	-	TRBV5-1	TGCGCCAGCAGCTTGAACCGTAACACCGGGGAGCTGTTTTTT	CASSLNRNTGELFF
many	TRBJ1-2	-	TRBV4-3	TGCGCCAGCAGCCAAGCTTTTGGGGGGAAGCGGTACTATGGCTACACCTTC	CASSQAFGGKRYYGYTF
many	TRBJ1-5	-	TRBV12-5	TGTGCTAGTGGTTTGGTACGGGGAGGGCTCAGCAATCAGCCCCAGCATTTT	CASGLVRGGLSNQPQHF
many	TRBJ2-2	TRBD1	TRBV3-1	TGTGCCAGCAGCATCCGGACAGGGGGTTCCACCGGGGAGCTGTTTTTT	CASSIRTGGSTGELFF
few	TRBJ1-1	-	TRBV7-6	TGTGCCAGCAGCCGGTTTGGTTCAGGGCCCACTGAAGCTTTCTTT	CASSRFGSGPTEAFF
-	TRBJ2-4	TRBD2	TRBV20-1	TGCAGTGCTAGAGATCTAGGGAGGGAGGCCAAAAACATTCAGTACTTC	CSARDLGREAKNIQYF
many	TRBJ2-2	-	TRBV7-9	TGTGCCAGCAGCTTTGTGCAAAACACCGGGGAGCTGTTTTTT	CASSFVQNTGELFF
-	TRBJ2-1	-	TRBV19	TGTGCCAGTAGTATCTTTGGACGGAATGAGCAGTTCTTC	CASSIFGRNEQFF
many	TRBJ2-4	-	TRBV27	TGTGCCAGCAGCCCTATAACCGAAGCCAAAAACATTCAGTACTTC	CASSPITEAKNIQYF
few	TRBJ2-1	TRBD2	TRBV20-1	TGCAGTGCCCCTCTTCTAGCGGGGCAAGGGGGGTCCTACAATGAGCAGTTCTTC	CSAPLLAGQGGSYNEQFF
-	TRBJ1-2	-	TRBV27	TGTGCCAGCAGTTTTTATCCTTCTAACTATGGCTACACCTTC	CASSFYPSNYGYTF
medium-sized	TRBJ2-1	TRBD2	TRBV3-1	TGTGCCAGCAGCCAAGTGCGGGGGGGGAGTGACAATGAGCAGTTCTTC	CASSQVRGGSDNEQFF
many	TRBJ2-3	-	TRBV7-7	TGTGCTAGCAGCCCCCGCCCATGGGATACGCAGTATTTT	CASSPRPWDTQYF
many	TRBJ1-5	-	TRBV2	TGTGCCAGCACCATCGTGGGCAATCAGCCCCAGCATTTT	CASTIVGNQPQHF
-	TRBJ1-1	TRBD1	TRBV6-5	TGTGCCAGCACCGAAGACAGGGTCGGGACTGAAGCTTTCTTT	CASTEDRVGTEAFF
many	TRBJ2-7	-	TRBV20-1	TGCAGTGCTAACCCACCTAAAAACACGTACGAGCAGTACTTC	CSANPPKNTYEQYF
-	TRBJ2-3	-	TRBV7-9	TGTGCCAGCAGCTCAGGTTTGGAGATTTCGGATACGCAGTATTTT	CASSSGLEISDTQYF
many	TRBJ2-1	-	TRBV5-1	TGCGCCAGCAGCTTGGAAACTAGTTTTGAGCAGTTCTTC	CASSLETSFEQFF
many	TRBJ2-6	-	TRBV4-1	TGCGCCAGCAGCCAAGAACCCAGGGCTGGGGCCAACGTCCTGACTTTC	CASSQEPRAGANVLTF
many	TRBJ1-5	TRBD1	TRBV5-1	TGCGCCAGCAGCCAAGGGGGCGACCAGCCCCAGCATTTT	CASSQGGDQPQHF
many	TRBJ2-3	-	TRBV4-3	TGCGCCAGCAGCCAAGGGGGTATCACAGATACGCAGTATTTT	CASSQGGITDTQYF
many	TRBJ2-3	-	TRBV7-9	TGTGCCAGCAGCTTTATGCCTAGCACAGATACGCAGTATTTT	CASSFMPSTDTQYF
few	TRBJ2-3	TRBD2	TRBV10-3	TGTGCCATCAGTGGAGCGGGGGGCACCCCGGATACGCAGTATTTT	CAISGAGGTPDTQYF
many	TRBJ2-2	-	TRBV11-2	TGTGCCAGCAGCTTACATCCGAACACCGGGGAGCTGTTTTTT	CASSLHPNTGELFF
few	TRBJ1-5	-	TRBV20-1	TGCAGTGCTAGAGACGAAGGGCTTCAGCCCCAGCATTTT	CSARDEGLQPQHF
-	TRBJ1-4	-	TRBV29-1	TGCAGCGCTATACCAGGGGCAACTAATGAAAAACTGTTTTTT	CSAIPGATNEKLFF
many	TRBJ2-3	-	TRBV7-9	TGTGCCAGCAGCTCCTCGGGGCAGAAGGGGCCCGGAGATACGCAGTATTTT	CASSSSGQKGPGDTQYF
many	TRBJ2-1	-	TRBV7-2	TGTGCCAGCAGCTTAGCGAGGGACATTCGTTACAATGAGCAGTTCTTC	CASSLARDIRYNEQFF
-	TRBJ1-2	TRBD1	TRBV11-2	TGTGCCAGCAGCCGAGGGGGCGTTGGCTACACCTTC	CASSRGGVGYTF
-	TRBJ2-7	-	TRBV12-3/TRBV12-4	TGTGCCAGCAGTTTCGGGGCCTACGAGCAGTACTTC	CASSFGAYEQYF
-	TRBJ2-2	-	TRBV12-3/TRBV12-4	TGTGCCAGCAGTATTCGTCTCGGGAACACCGGGGAGCTGTTTTTT	CASSIRLGNTGELFF
many	TRBJ1-2	-	TRBV18	TGTGCCAGCTCACCTCCCTTCGGACCCGCTGATGGCTACACCTTC	CASSPPFGPADGYTF
few	TRBJ2-1	-	TRBV7-9	TGTGCCAGCAGCTCCGAGGGAGATGAGCAGTTCTTC	CASSSEGDEQFF
-	TRBJ2-7	-	TRBV5-6	TGTGCCAGCAGCTTGGATAGAGACGAGCAGTACTTC	CASSLDRDEQYF